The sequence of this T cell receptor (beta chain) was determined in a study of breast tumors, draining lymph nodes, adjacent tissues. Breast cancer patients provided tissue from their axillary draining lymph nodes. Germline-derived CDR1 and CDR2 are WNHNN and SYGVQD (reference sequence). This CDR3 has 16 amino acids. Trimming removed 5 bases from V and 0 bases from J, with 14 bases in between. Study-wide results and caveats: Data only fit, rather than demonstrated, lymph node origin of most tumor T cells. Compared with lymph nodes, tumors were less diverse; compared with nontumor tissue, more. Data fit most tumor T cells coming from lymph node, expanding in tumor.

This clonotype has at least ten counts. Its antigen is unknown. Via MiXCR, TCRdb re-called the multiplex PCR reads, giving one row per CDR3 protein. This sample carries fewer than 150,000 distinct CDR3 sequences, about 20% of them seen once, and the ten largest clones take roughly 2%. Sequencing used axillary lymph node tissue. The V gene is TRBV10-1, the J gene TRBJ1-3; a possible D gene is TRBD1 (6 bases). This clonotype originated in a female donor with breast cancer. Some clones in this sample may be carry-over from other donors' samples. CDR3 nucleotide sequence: TGCGCCAGCAGTCCCTACAGGGTTTGCTCTGGAAACACCATATATTTT. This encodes CASSPYRVCSGNTIYF.